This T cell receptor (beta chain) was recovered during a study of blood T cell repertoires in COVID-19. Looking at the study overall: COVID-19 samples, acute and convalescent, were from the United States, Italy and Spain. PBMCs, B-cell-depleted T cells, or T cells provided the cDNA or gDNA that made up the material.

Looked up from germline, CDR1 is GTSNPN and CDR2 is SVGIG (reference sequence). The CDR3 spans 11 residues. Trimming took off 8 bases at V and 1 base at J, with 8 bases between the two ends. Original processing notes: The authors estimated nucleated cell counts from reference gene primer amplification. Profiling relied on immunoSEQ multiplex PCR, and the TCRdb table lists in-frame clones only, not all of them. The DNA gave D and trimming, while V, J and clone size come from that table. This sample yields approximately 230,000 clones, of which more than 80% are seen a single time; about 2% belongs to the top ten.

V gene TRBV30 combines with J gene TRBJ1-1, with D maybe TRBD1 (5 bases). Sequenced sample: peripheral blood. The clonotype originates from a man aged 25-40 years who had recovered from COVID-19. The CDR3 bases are TGTGCCCTCGGACAGAACACTGAAGCTTTCTTT. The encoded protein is CALGQNTEAFF.